This T cell receptor beta chain was recorded in a study of blood T cell repertoires in COVID-19. Overall study: Acute-phase and convalescent COVID-19 samples originated in the United States, Italy and Spain. Sources were T cells, B-cell-depleted T cells, or PBMCs; the material itself was cDNA or gDNA.

V gave up 1 base and J gave up 3 bases, with 9 bases separating them. The length of the CDR3 is 14 residues. Germline lookup yields CDR1 LGHDT and CDR2 YNNKEL (reference sequence). Per the study methods: Quantification of nucleated cells was approximated via reference gene primer amplification. The table came from immunoSEQ multiplex PCR; TCRdb's copy has only in-frame clones and leaves some out. That table gives V, J and clone size, and the DNA gave D and trimming. Here the sample spans roughly 43,000 clones, more than 80% being singletons. Sequenced input: peripheral blood. The chain has TRBV3-1 (or the pseudogene TRBV3-2) and TRBJ1-2; D is perhaps TRBD1 (5 bases). The receptor's source is a man in his sixties with active COVID-19. Here the CDR3 DNA reads TGTGCCAGCAGCCAAGGTCGACAGTACTATGGCTACACCTTC. Translated: CASSQGRQYYGYTF.